These T cell receptor beta chains were read from a single sample in a study of T cell responses to AZD1222 COVID-19 vaccine. Sequenced by immunoSEQ multiplex PCR; TCRdb stores in-frame clones only, minus some. The table shows roughly 120,000 clones, with around 83% occurring only once. The source was peripheral blood, collected 28 days after the second AZD1222 dose. The receptors were sampled from an adult who received the AZD1222 COVID-19 vaccine. Each CDR3 is given with its conserved first and last residue. D genes are given only for firm matches. Part of the rows lack a size; the others show once, few, many or a class for expanded clones.

.	TRBV6-5	.	TRBJ2-1	TGTGCCAGCAGGGACTGGGGAGAGCAGTTCTTC	CASRDWGEQFF
.	TRBV6-4	.	TRBJ1-6	TGTGCCAGCAGCGAGGGGACGCACCGTGGTTCACCCCTCCACTTT	CASSEGTHRGSPLHF
.	TRBV4-1	.	TRBJ2-3	TGCGCCAGCAGCCAAGTTCTGCAGCTTAGTACAGATACGCAGTATTTT	CASSQVLQLSTDTQYF
.	TRBV11-2	.	TRBJ1-1	TGTGCCAGCAGCTTTACAGGGAAAGCTTTCTTT	CASSFTGKAFF
.	TRBV9	.	TRBJ2-5	TGTGCCAGCAGCGTACAGCAAGAGACCCAGTACTTC	CASSVQQETQYF
.	TRBV7-8	.	TRBJ2-7	TGTGCCAGCAGCCGGGGCCTCTCCTACGAGCAGTACTTC	CASSRGLSYEQYF
.	TRBV15	TRBD1	TRBJ2-2	TGTGCCACCAGCAGTCTACAGGGGCCCGGGGAGCTGTTTTTT	CATSSLQGPGELFF
.	TRBV28	TRBD1	TRBJ1-4	TGTGCCAGCAGTTCGGGACAGATCCTTGAAAAACTGTTTTTT	CASSSGQILEKLFF
few	TRBV4-2	.	TRBJ1-4	TGTGCCAGCAGCCAAGATAGGGGCAGAGATGAAAAACTGTTTTTT	CASSQDRGRDEKLFF
.	TRBV4-1	.	TRBJ2-3	TGCGCCAGCAGCCAAGCGAGGCAGGGGACTAACACAGATACGCAGTATTTT	CASSQARQGTNTDTQYF
.	TRBV28	.	TRBJ1-5	TGTGCCAGCGGGAGCAGAAATCAGCCCCAGCATTTT	CASGSRNQPQHF
few	TRBV12-3/TRBV12-4	.	TRBJ2-3	TGTGCCAGCACCGGTGAGGCAGATACGCAGTATTTT	CASTGEADTQYF
.	TRBV30	.	TRBJ1-2	TGTGCCTGGAGTCCACAGCACTACACCTTC	CAWSPQHYTF
.	TRBV28	TRBD1	TRBJ1-2	TGTGCCAGCAGTTTAGGGACAGGGGTCTATGGCTACACCTTC	CASSLGTGVYGYTF
.	TRBV7-2	.	TRBJ2-2	TGTGCCAGCAACCCGCAGGGTCTACAAAACACCGGGGAGCTGTTTTTT	CASNPQGLQNTGELFF
few	TRBV3-1/TRBV3-2	.	TRBJ1-5	TGTGCCAGCAGCCATGACGGCAATCAGCCCCAGCATTTT	CASSHDGNQPQHF
.	TRBV5-4	TRBD1	TRBJ2-3	TGTGCCAGCAGCGTGGGACAGACCACAGATACGCAGTATTTT	CASSVGQTTDTQYF
few	TRBV6-1	TRBD2	TRBJ2-2	TGTGCCAGCAGTGCTTCGCGGGGGGGGCCTGCGAACACCGGGGAGCTGTTTTTT	CASSASRGGPANTGELFF
.	TRBV12-3/TRBV12-4	.	TRBJ1-5	TGTGCCAGCAGCTCGAACGACAATCAGCCCCAGCATTTT	CASSSNDNQPQHF
.	TRBV10-3	.	TRBJ2-7	TGTGCCATCAGTGCGGACAACGAGCAGTACTTC	CAISADNEQYF
.	TRBV7-6	.	TRBJ2-7	TGTGCCAGCAGCTTTGACAGCTCCTACGAGCAGTACTTC	CASSFDSSYEQYF
.	TRBV21-1	.	TRBJ2-7	TGTGCCAGCACCCCCTGGCAGGGCCCCCCTAACGAGCAGTACTTC	CASTPWQGPPNEQYF
.	TRBV15	TRBD2	TRBJ2-7	TGTGCCACCAGCAGAGAACTAGCGATCTACGAGCAGTACTTC	CATSRELAIYEQYF
.	TRBV27	.	TRBJ1-1	TGTGCCAGCCGCCAAGGGACTGAAGCTTTCTTT	CASRQGTEAFF
few	TRBV6-2/TRBV6-3	TRBD1	TRBJ2-7	TGTGCCAGCAGCAGCCAGGACAGGGAACCCTCCTACGAGCAGTACTTC	CASSSQDREPSYEQYF